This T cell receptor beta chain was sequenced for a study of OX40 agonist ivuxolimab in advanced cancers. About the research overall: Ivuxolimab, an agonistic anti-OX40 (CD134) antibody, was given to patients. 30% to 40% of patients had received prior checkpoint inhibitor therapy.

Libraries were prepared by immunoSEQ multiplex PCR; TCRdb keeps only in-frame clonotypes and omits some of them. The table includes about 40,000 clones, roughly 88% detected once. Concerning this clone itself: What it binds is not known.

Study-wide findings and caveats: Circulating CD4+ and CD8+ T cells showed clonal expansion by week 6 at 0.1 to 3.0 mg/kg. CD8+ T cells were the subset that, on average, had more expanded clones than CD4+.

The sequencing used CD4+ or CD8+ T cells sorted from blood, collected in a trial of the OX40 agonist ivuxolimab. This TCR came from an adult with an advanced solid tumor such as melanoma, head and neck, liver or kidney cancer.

The CDR3 loop is CASSSGLQNGEQFF. CDR3 in DNA: TGTGCCAGCAGCTCGGGACTGCAGAATGGGGAGCAGTTCTTC. The rearrangement uses TRBV7-9 and TRBJ2-1; D may be TRBD2 (6 bases). Trimming removed 4 bases from V and 10 bases from J, with 17 bases in between. There are 14 residues in the CDR3. The germline gives CDR1 SEHNR, CDR2 FQNEAQ (reference sequence).